Below, 24 T cell receptor beta chains from the same sample are listed, as sequenced in a study of human T cells and chemical hapten exposure. Indicated time point: patch test 2, 6 weeks after DPC sensitization. Treatment: therapeutic diphenylcyclopropenone sensitization with weekly scalp DPC. Via MiXCR, TCRdb re-called the RACE reads, giving one row per CDR3 protein. The table includes about 54,000 distinct CDR3 sequences, around 9.4% detected once. Here the sequenced sample was whole blood, taken in connection with sensitization to the hapten diphenylcyclopropenone (DPC). Receptor source: a woman aged 50 to 65 with alopecia areata. Some clones in this sample may be carry-over from other donors' samples.

This clonotype came up a few times. The rearrangement links TRBV6-2 or TRBV6-3 to TRBJ2-5; D gene ambiguous. V lost 6 bases and J 7 bases, leaving 12 bases between the germline ends. CDR3 length: 12 residues. The germline V gene has CDR1 MNHEY and CDR2 SVGEGT. The CDR3 loop is CASSVNSGTQYF. The CDR3 bases are TGTGCCAGCAGCGTCAATAGTGGGACCCAGTACTTC.

The gene calls are TRBV5-5 and TRBJ1-5; D gene unclear. Germline CDR1 is SGHKS and CDR2 is YYEKEE (reference sequence). This CDR3 has 15 amino acids. V was trimmed by 0 bases and J by 1 base, leaving 8 bases between them. CDR3 nucleotides: TGTGCCAGCAGCTTGGATTGGGGAAGCAATCAGCCCCAGCATTTT. This encodes CASSLDWGSNQPQHF. The full variable domain, with the rest looked up from reference TRBV5-5 and TRBJ1-5, is DAGVTQSPTHLIKTRGQQVTLRCSPISGHKSVSWYQQVLGQGPQFIFQYYEKEERGRGNFPDRFSARQFPNYSSELNVNALLLGDSALYLCASSLDWGSNQPQHFGDGTRLSIL.

This clonotype was seen at least ten times. The genes are TRBV20-1 and TRBJ2-7; D remains unclear. The CDR3 has 14 amino acids. CDR1 and CDR2 from the germline V gene are DFQATT and SNEGSKA (reference sequence). The ends were cut back, 2 bases at V and 2 bases at J, with 13 bases in the middle. The CDR3 is CSARNRVAPYEQYF. In nucleotides, the CDR3 is TGCAGTGCTAGAAACCGGGTCGCTCCCTACGAGCAGTACTTC.

This clonotype was seen more than once but under ten times. The chain is built from TRBV10-2 and TRBJ1-5; D remains ambiguous. V was pared by 6 bases and J by 7 bases, with 13 bases between. From germline, CDR1 is WSHSY and CDR2 SAAADI. CDR3 length: 13 amino acids. As DNA, the CDR3 is TGCGCCAGCAGAAGGGCCCAAAGCCAGCCCCAGCATTTT. Protein: CASRRAQSQPQHF.

The rearrangement joins TRBV24-1 to TRBJ2-3; either TRBD1 or TRBD2 may fit D (6 bases each). The germline CDR1 and CDR2 sequences are KGHDR and SFDVKD. The ends were cut back, 10 bases at V and 0 bases at J, with 19 bases in the middle. CDR3 size: 16 residues. CDR3 DNA: TGTGCCACACAGGATCCGGGGGCCTCTAGCACAGATACGCAGTATTTT. Translated: CATQDPGASSTDTQYF.

This clonotype was seen only a few times. V usage is TRBV7-9 and J usage is TRBJ1-1; D gene ambiguous. This CDR3 spans 15 amino acids. Germline V CDR1 and CDR2: SEHNR, FQNEAQ (reference sequence). Trimming cost V 1 base and J 0 bases, with 9 bases left between them. CDR3 DNA: TGTGCCAGCAGCTTAGTTAACCGGTTGAACACTGAAGCTTTCTTT. Amino acids: CASSLVNRLNTEAFF.

This clonotype was counted at least ten times. The rearrangement uses TRBV28 and TRBJ2-3; D gene unclear. The germline gives CDR1 MDHEN, CDR2 SYDVKM. This CDR3 is built from 11 residues. With 2 bases removed from V and 5 bases from J, the gap between germline ends came to 2 bases. CDR3 amino acids: CASSLQDTQYF. The CDR3, as DNA: TGTGCCAGCAGTTTACAAGATACGCAGTATTTT.

This clonotype has at least ten counts. CDR3 region: CASSEYYTVENTEAFF. The CDR3 nucleotides are TGTGCCAGCAGTGAATATTATACGGTGGAGAACACTGAAGCTTTCTTT. The chain links TRBV25-1 to TRBJ1-1, with unresolved D. Germline CDR1 MGHDK, CDR2 SYGVNS. This CDR3 contains 16 residues. The V end lost 0 bases, the J end lost 1 base, and 12 bases lay between the germline ends.

This clonotype was counted between two and nine times. V gene TRBV11-2 combines with J gene TRBJ2-5; the D is unclear. The V end was cut by 2 bases, the J end by 0 bases, with 10 bases between. The CDR3 is 15 residues long. Germline assignment: CDR1 SGHAT and CDR2 FQNNGV. CDR3 bases: TGTGCCAGCAGCTTAACGCCTGAGTACCAAGAGACCCAGTACTTC. This sequence encodes CASSLTPEYQETQYF.

This clonotype turned up a few times. V usage is TRBV9 and J usage is TRBJ2-1, with a weak D call TRBD1 (5 bases). This CDR3 has 15 residues. In germline, CDR1 is SGDLS, CDR2 YYNGEE. V lost 0 bases, J lost 0 bases, and 7 bases lay in between. In nucleotides, the CDR3 is TGTGCCAGCAGCGTAGAGGGGAACTCCTACAATGAGCAGTTCTTC. Translated, it gives CASSVEGNSYNEQFF.

This clonotype has just a few counts. The chain links TRBV29-1 to TRBJ1-1, with TRBD1 matching 7 bases. The junction had 4 bases not matched to a gene; V was cut back by 6 bases and J by 0 bases. CDR1 is SQVTM, CDR2 ANQGSEA, per germline. The CDR3 extends over 13 amino acids. CDR3 sequence: CSVAGGVNTEAFF. CDR3 nucleotide sequence: TGCAGCGTGGCAGGGGGAGTGAACACTGAAGCTTTCTTT.

Comments on this clonotype: This may be a read error: a much more frequent sequence differs by one nucleotide. The V gene is TRBV5-1, the J gene TRBJ1-6; no firm D call. Germline CDR1 reads SGHRS; CDR2 reads YFSETQ. The CDR3 runs 15 residues. The CDR3 bases are TGCGCCAGCAGTTCTCGCCCCCAGCGGGATTCATCCCTCCACTTT. It specifies CASSSRPQRDSSLHF.

This clonotype was observed many times. The V and J genes are TRBV7-2 and TRBJ2-3; D uncertain. The CDR3 extends over 15 amino acids. V lost 0 bases to trimming and J lost 6 bases, with 13 bases between them. From germline, CDR1 is SGHTA and CDR2 FQGNSA. The CDR3 DNA follows: TGTGCCAGCAGCTTAGCGTCCGCGGCCAAGGATACGCAGTATTTT. This gives the protein CASSLASAAKDTQYF.

The chain uses TRBV3-1 and TRBJ2-6; D ambiguous. CDR3 length equals 15 residues. Germline V CDR1 and CDR2: LGHDT, YNNKEL (reference sequence). Trimming shortened V by 4 bases and J by 0 bases, and 7 bases separated the two germline ends. The CDR3 sequence: CASSRPFSGANVLTF. The DNA of the CDR3 is TGTGCCAGCAGCCGGCCTTTCTCTGGGGCCAACGTCCTGACTTTC.

This clonotype appeared many times. V gene TRBV28 combines with J gene TRBJ1-2; TRBD1 might be the D (5 bases). This CDR3 is 16 amino acids long. V lost 6 bases and J 6 bases, leaving 23 bases between the germline ends. Germline lookup yields CDR1 MDHEN and CDR2 SYDVKM. The CDR3: CASSRPPGGGMDGYTF. The CDR3 DNA reads as TGTGCCAGCAGCCGACCACCCGGGGGTGGTATGGATGGCTACACCTTC.

This clonotype was found many times. The chain combines TRBV6-1 with TRBJ1-1; 7 bases line up with TRBD1. CDR1 and CDR2 from the germline V gene are MNHNS and SASEGT. V shed 8 bases, J shed 11 bases, and the junction held 11 bases outside the gene matches. This CDR3 is 12 amino acids long. The CDR3 bases are TGTGCCAGCGGCAGACAGGGTCAGGGGGCTTTCTTT. Its translation: CASGRQGQGAFF.

This clonotype was observed many times. This sequence joins TRBV27 and TRBJ2-5; possibly TRBD2 for D (5 bases). The CDR3 contains 16 residues. CDR1 is MNHEY, CDR2 SMNVEV, per germline (reference sequence). The V end lost 5 bases, the J end lost 7 bases, and 23 bases lay between the germline ends. The CDR3 loop is CASSPRREPDRVTQYF. The CDR3 region has the DNA TGTGCCAGCAGTCCCCGCCGGGAACCCGATAGAGTGACCCAGTACTTC.

There are a few counts of this clonotype. The chain combines TRBV18 with TRBJ2-7; the D is unclear. The CDR3 spans 17 residues. Trimming cost V 3 bases and J 7 bases, with 25 bases left between them. Per germline, CDR1 KGHSH and CDR2 LQKENI. CDR3 protein: CASSPLYLTAEASEQYF. As DNA, the CDR3 is TGTGCCAGCTCACCTCTATATCTGACGGCTGAGGCGTCTGAGCAGTACTTC.

V and J are TRBV7-9 and TRBJ1-2, with unresolved D. The CDR3 spans 16 residues. The germline V gene encodes CDR1 SEHNR and CDR2 FQNEAQ (reference sequence). Trimming stripped 5 bases from V and 4 bases from J, with 20 bases between. CDR3 residues: CASSPSELHVRYGYTF. In DNA form, the CDR3 reads TGTGCCAGCAGCCCCTCCGAGTTGCACGTGCGCTATGGCTACACCTTC.

This clonotype showed up just a few times. V gene TRBV7-6 combines with J gene TRBJ2-1; 14 bases are a match to TRBD2. CDR1 SGHVS and CDR2 FNYEAQ come from the germline V gene. After removal of 5 bases from V and 8 bases from J, the junction contained 8 bases not matched to a gene. The CDR3 has 16 residues. CDR3 sequence: CASSPRGTSGRDEQFF. CDR3 bases: TGTGCCAGCAGCCCGAGAGGGACTAGCGGGAGAGATGAGCAGTTCTTC. Using reference TRBV7-6 and TRBJ2-1 for the parts outside the CDR3, the full variable domain is GAGVSQSPRYKVTKRGQDVALRCDPISGHVSLYWYRQALGQGPEFLTYFNYEAQQDKSGLPNDRFSAERPEGSISTLTIQRTEQRDSAMYRCASSPRGTSGRDEQFFGPGTRLTVL.

The chain is built from TRBV20-1 and TRBJ1-1; no reliable D call. Per the germline V gene, CDR1 is DFQATT and CDR2 is SNEGSKA (reference sequence). CDR3 length: 17 residues. Trimming cost V 5 bases and J 0 bases, with 22 bases left between them. The CDR3 sequence is CSAGEGTTALMNTEAFF. Written as DNA, the CDR3 is TGCAGTGCTGGGGAGGGAACAACGGCCCTCATGAACACTGAAGCTTTCTTT.

The V gene is TRBV5-8, the J gene TRBJ2-1, with D possibly TRBD1 on 5 matching bases. Trimming stripped 5 bases from V and 0 bases from J, with 12 bases between. Germline CDR1 and CDR2: SGHTS and YDEGEE. This CDR3 spans 15 amino acids. The CDR3 DNA is TGTGCCAGCAGAATTCAGGGTTACTCCTACAATGAGCAGTTCTTC. Amino acid sequence: CASRIQGYSYNEQFF.

At least ten counts were recorded for this clonotype. This chain uses TRBV12-3 or TRBV12-4 with TRBJ2-3; 7 bases agree with TRBD2. V lost 6 bases to trimming and J lost 10 bases; unmatched junction nucleotides: 7. The CDR3 contains 12 residues. CDR3 DNA: TGTGCCAGCAGCCCAGGACTAGTTGCGCAGTATTTT. It translates to CASSPGLVAQYF.

This chain uses TRBV4-3 with TRBJ2-7, with 11 nucleotides matching TRBD1. The CDR3 spans 15 residues. Germline trimming cut 6 bases from V and 1 base from J; bases unmatched to any gene: 5. Germline V lookup: CDR1 LGHNA, CDR2 YSLEER. The CDR3 here is CASSPGQGVSYEQYF. The CDR3 region has the DNA TGCGCCAGCAGTCCGGGACAGGGGGTTTCCTACGAGCAGTACTTC.